The 7 T cell receptor beta chains given below trace back to one sample, sequenced in a study of blood T cells in healthy people across ages. Sample-barcoded 5' priming and a J-beta primer mix drove a second PCR of roughly 7 to 11 cycles. TCRdb reanalysed the 5' RACE reads using MiXCR and keeps one entry per CDR3 protein. The data contain around 800,000 distinct CDR3 sequences, 20% to 30% of them singletons. The sample was also reused in another study, on T cells of mothers and their children.

Sample: blood. Receptors were obtained from a boy aged 5-17 years in good health.

This clonotype was counted between two and nine times. This chain links TRBV7-3 with TRBJ2-2; D gene unclear. This CDR3 region has 14 residues. The ends were cut back, 2 bases at V and 4 bases at J, with 8 bases in the middle. The germline CDR1 and CDR2 sequences are SGHTA and FQGTGA. DNA of the CDR3: TGTGCCAGCAGCTTATTGTTCGGCACCGGGGAGCTGTTTTTT. Amino acid sequence: CASSLLFGTGELFF. Filled out from reference TRBV7-3 and TRBJ2-2, the complete variable domain reads GAGVSQTPSNKVTEKGKYVELRCDPISGHTALYWYRQSLGQGPEFLIYFQGTGAADDSGLPNDRFFAVRPEGSVSTLKIQRTERGDSAVYLCASSLLFGTGELFFGEGSRLTVL.

The gene calls are TRBV6-6 and TRBJ2-5; D might be TRBD2 (5 bases). The CDR3 runs to 15 residues. The V end lost 4 bases, the J end lost 9 bases, and 21 bases lay between the germline ends. Germline V gives CDR1 MNHNY, CDR2 SVGAGI (reference sequence). For the CDR3, the DNA is TGTGCCAGCAGTTTACTCGAAGTCCCGAGAGCGGCCCAGTACTTC. The encoded protein is CASSLLEVPRAAQYF.

The chain carries TRBV28 and TRBJ2-4; TRBD2 is a possible D gene (5 bases). Trimming removed 1 base at V and 3 bases at J, with 7 bases between. The CDR3 extends over 14 amino acids. Germline CDR1 and CDR2: MDHEN and SYDVKM. In DNA form, the CDR3 reads TGTGCCAGCAGTTTATATCGGGGCAAAAACATTCAGTACTTC. Residues: CASSLYRGKNIQYF.

The sample holds a few counts of this clonotype. The chain uses TRBV6-5 and TRBJ1-1; 10 bases are shared with TRBD1. The CDR3 is made up of 14 amino acids. Germline V gene sequence: CDR1 MNHEY, CDR2 SVGAGI. V shed 11 bases, J shed 3 bases, and the junction held 9 bases outside the gene matches. In nucleotides, the CDR3 is TGTGCCGTCCACCGGGACAGGGGTTACACTGAAGCTTTCTTT. This encodes CAVHRDRGYTEAFF.

V and J are TRBV12-3 or TRBV12-4 and TRBJ2-1; D remains ambiguous. There are 13 residues in the CDR3. V was pared by 2 bases and J by 8 bases, with 10 bases between. CDR3 nucleotide sequence: TGTGCCAGCAGTTTAATAGCATCCCATGAGCAGTTCTTC. Protein sequence: CASSLIASHEQFF.

The chain uses TRBV30 and TRBJ2-1, with D maybe TRBD2 (5 bases). Looked up from germline, CDR1 is GTSNPN and CDR2 is SVGIG (reference sequence). This CDR3 contains 16 residues. Trimming took off 6 bases at V and 0 bases at J, with 18 bases between the two ends. This chain's CDR3 is CACQNPEVYSYNEQFF. Here the CDR3 DNA reads TGTGCCTGTCAAAACCCGGAGGTTTACTCCTACAATGAGCAGTTCTTC.

This clonotype has just a few counts. The V call is TRBV7-2, the J call TRBJ1-6; 8 positions agree with TRBD1. V lost 2 bases and J lost 0; bases outside the gene matches: 9. This CDR3 region has 19 residues. Germline CDR1 and CDR2: SGHTA and FQGNSA. The CDR3 reads CASSLRGTGVSSYNSPLHF. The CDR3, as DNA: TGTGCCAGCAGCTTAAGGGGGACAGGTGTCTCCTCCTATAATTCACCCCTCCACTTT.